The rows below give T cell receptor beta chains drawn from one sample of a study of T cells after posttransplantation cyclophosphamide. Measured with immunoSEQ multiplex PCR; TCRdb has only the in-frame clones, and not every one. The sample has approximately 10,000 clones; approximately 90% are singletons. Sequenced material: PBMCs, taken after allogeneic stem cell transplant with posttransplant cyclophosphamide. The receptors stem from a female patient younger than 45 who received an allogeneic stem cell transplant from an unrelated donor, was CMV-positive, and had no GVHD. Part of the T cell pool may stem from the graft donor. Each CDR3 is given with its conserved first and last residue. Each record gives: clone size, D gene, V gene, J gene, CDR3 DNA, CDR3 protein. The D gene is left open where the match is weak. Some rows have no size entry. The others give once, few or many, or a class for an expanded clone.

clone size: -; D gene: -; V gene: TRBV18; J gene: TRBJ2-7; CDR3 DNA: TGTGCCAGCTCAATTTCGGGAATCCTCGAGCAGTACTTC; CDR3 protein: CASSISGILEQYF
clone size: -; D gene: TRBD2; V gene: TRBV7-9; J gene: TRBJ2-3; CDR3 DNA: TGTGCCAGCAGCCTCTGGACTAGCGCGAGCACAGATACGCAGTATTTT; CDR3 protein: CASSLWTSASTDTQYF
clone size: -; D gene: -; V gene: TRBV29-1; J gene: TRBJ2-2; CDR3 DNA: TGCAGCGTTGGACCCGCCCCGGGCCGCGGGTCCGGGGAGCTGTTTTTT; CDR3 protein: CSVGPAPGRGSGELFF
clone size: -; D gene: -; V gene: TRBV6-4; J gene: TRBJ2-3; CDR3 DNA: TGTGCCAGCAGTACAGGGGAGGGCACAGATACGCAGTATTTT; CDR3 protein: CASSTGEGTDTQYF
clone size: -; D gene: -; V gene: TRBV28; J gene: TRBJ2-7; CDR3 DNA: TGTGCCAGCAGTCTAGGAGGGTCCCGGAGGGGCCACGAGCAGTACTTC; CDR3 protein: CASSLGGSRRGHEQYF
clone size: -; D gene: TRBD1; V gene: TRBV28; J gene: TRBJ2-7; CDR3 DNA: TGTGCCAGCAGCCGAACACAGGGGGCAAGGAACGAGCAGTACTTC; CDR3 protein: CASSRTQGARNEQYF
clone size: -; D gene: TRBD2; V gene: TRBV28; J gene: TRBJ2-1; CDR3 DNA: TGTGCCAGCAGTTTTTCCCTAGCGGGAGTAGGTGAGCAGTTCTTC; CDR3 protein: CASSFSLAGVGEQFF
clone size: -; D gene: -; V gene: TRBV7-3; J gene: TRBJ2-7; CDR3 DNA: TGTGCCAGCAGCCCTACTATGTTGGGCGAGCAGTACTTC; CDR3 protein: CASSPTMLGEQYF
clone size: -; D gene: -; V gene: TRBV5-5; J gene: TRBJ1-4; CDR3 DNA: TGTGCCAGCAGCTTCCCCTCAGGGGTTGACGCAACTAATGAAAAACTGTTTTTT; CDR3 protein: CASSFPSGVDATNEKLFF
clone size: -; D gene: -; V gene: TRBV29-1; J gene: TRBJ1-2; CDR3 DNA: TGCAGCGTATGGGGCGACCATGGCTACACCTTC; CDR3 protein: CSVWGDHGYTF
clone size: -; D gene: -; V gene: TRBV25-1; J gene: TRBJ1-1; CDR3 DNA: TGTGCCAGCAGCTCTCCCTATACGACAGGCGCTGAAGCTTTCTTT; CDR3 protein: CASSSPYTTGAEAFF
clone size: -; D gene: -; V gene: TRBV15; J gene: TRBJ2-2; CDR3 DNA: TGTGCCACCAGCAGGGAACCGGGACTCTCTTCGAACACCGGGGAGCTGTTTTTT; CDR3 protein: CATSREPGLSSNTGELFF
clone size: -; D gene: -; V gene: TRBV6-5; J gene: TRBJ2-7; CDR3 DNA: TGTGCCAGCAGTGAAGCGCCGTCCTACGAGCAGTACTTC; CDR3 protein: CASSEAPSYEQYF
clone size: -; D gene: TRBD2; V gene: TRBV9; J gene: TRBJ2-1; CDR3 DNA: TGTGCCAGCAGCGTAGAGAGCGGGGGACTAAACAATGAGCAGTTCTTC; CDR3 protein: CASSVESGGLNNEQFF
clone size: -; D gene: TRBD2; V gene: TRBV2; J gene: TRBJ2-1; CDR3 DNA: TGTGCCAGCAGATGGGGAACCGGGACTAGCGGGAGTATGTACAATGAGCAGTTCTTC; CDR3 protein: CASRWGTGTSGSMYNEQFF
clone size: once; D gene: TRBD2; V gene: TRBV27; J gene: TRBJ2-1; CDR3 DNA: TGTGCCAGCAGTTTAACGGGAGGGCTATACAATGAGCAGTTCTTC; CDR3 protein: CASSLTGGLYNEQFF
clone size: few; D gene: -; V gene: TRBV6-5; J gene: TRBJ1-1; CDR3 DNA: TGTGCCAGCAGTTACTTTGACAGTGCGAACACTGAAGCTTTCTTT; CDR3 protein: CASSYFDSANTEAFF
clone size: few; D gene: TRBD1; V gene: TRBV9; J gene: TRBJ1-6; CDR3 DNA: TGTGCCAGCAGCGTAGCCCCAGGGGGCCCCCTCCACTTT; CDR3 protein: CASSVAPGGPLHF
clone size: -; D gene: TRBD1; V gene: TRBV28; J gene: TRBJ2-1; CDR3 DNA: TGTGCCAGCAGTTTTTACGGGACAGCTTCCAATGAGCAGTTCTTC; CDR3 protein: CASSFYGTASNEQFF
clone size: -; D gene: TRBD2; V gene: TRBV7-9; J gene: TRBJ2-7; CDR3 DNA: TGTGCCAGCAGCGCTCGGACTAGCGGGAGGGCGAACGAGCAGTACTTC; CDR3 protein: CASSARTSGRANEQYF
clone size: once; D gene: -; V gene: TRBV6-6; J gene: TRBJ2-7; CDR3 DNA: TGTGCCAGCACCTGGGGGGAACCCTACGAGCAGTACTTC; CDR3 protein: CASTWGEPYEQYF
clone size: -; D gene: -; V gene: TRBV27; J gene: TRBJ1-4; CDR3 DNA: TGTGCCAGCAGTTTCGGTGGGAGCGAAAAACTGTTTTTT; CDR3 protein: CASSFGGSEKLFF
clone size: -; D gene: TRBD1; V gene: TRBV6-1; J gene: TRBJ2-5; CDR3 DNA: TGTGCCAGCAGTGAACTGCGTAGGGGGCGGTACTTC; CDR3 protein: CASSELRRGRYF
clone size: -; D gene: -; V gene: TRBV9; J gene: TRBJ2-7; CDR3 DNA: TGTGCCAGCAGCGTAGCAGGGGACTACGAGCAGTACTTC; CDR3 protein: CASSVAGDYEQYF
clone size: -; D gene: TRBD2; V gene: TRBV6-5; J gene: TRBJ2-7; CDR3 DNA: TGTGCCAGCAGAGGACTAGCGGGAGATGGGGAGCAGTACTTC; CDR3 protein: CASRGLAGDGEQYF
clone size: once; D gene: -; V gene: TRBV28; J gene: TRBJ2-7; CDR3 DNA: TGTGCCAGCAGGGACTCGAGGACAGACGGCGAGCAGTACTTC; CDR3 protein: CASRDSRTDGEQYF
clone size: -; D gene: -; V gene: TRBV5-1; J gene: TRBJ2-3; CDR3 DNA: TGCGCCAGCAGCCCAACCCCGAAAAGCGGCACAGATACGCAGTATTTT; CDR3 protein: CASSPTPKSGTDTQYF
clone size: -; D gene: -; V gene: TRBV29-1; J gene: TRBJ2-3; CDR3 DNA: TGCAGCGTTGCGGGGGTGCTCACAGATACGCAGTATTTT; CDR3 protein: CSVAGVLTDTQYF
clone size: few; D gene: TRBD1; V gene: TRBV9; J gene: TRBJ2-3; CDR3 DNA: TGTGCCAGCAGCGCGAATCCCGGGACAGCCAGCACAGATACGCAGTATTTT; CDR3 protein: CASSANPGTASTDTQYF
clone size: -; D gene: -; V gene: TRBV28; J gene: TRBJ1-5; CDR3 DNA: TGTGCTACCGCTGGGGTGGCGGGGCCCCAGCATTTT; CDR3 protein: CATAGVAGPQHF
clone size: -; D gene: TRBD2; V gene: TRBV7-6; J gene: TRBJ2-7; CDR3 DNA: TGTGCCAGCAGCCAGCGGGACCTCCCCGGCGGGCAGTACTTC; CDR3 protein: CASSQRDLPGGQYF
clone size: -; D gene: -; V gene: TRBV5-1; J gene: TRBJ2-7; CDR3 DNA: TGCGCCAGCAGCTTGGACGGGGGTAACTACGAGCAGTACTTC; CDR3 protein: CASSLDGGNYEQYF
clone size: -; D gene: TRBD1; V gene: TRBV10-3; J gene: TRBJ1-5; CDR3 DNA: TGTGCCATCAGTGCCTGGACAGGAGGCAATCAGCCCCAGCATTTT; CDR3 protein: CAISAWTGGNQPQHF
clone size: -; D gene: TRBD2; V gene: TRBV27; J gene: TRBJ2-1; CDR3 DNA: TGTGCCAGCAGCCCGAATTACGCGGGAGGGTACAATGAGCAGTTCTTC; CDR3 protein: CASSPNYAGGYNEQFF
clone size: -; D gene: -; V gene: TRBV6-6; J gene: TRBJ2-3; CDR3 DNA: TGTGCCAGCACCGCGGCCCCCACAGATACGCAGTATTTT; CDR3 protein: CASTAAPTDTQYF
clone size: -; D gene: -; V gene: TRBV18; J gene: TRBJ1-5; CDR3 DNA: TGTGCCACCACGGACATCAGCAATCAGCCCCAGCATTTT; CDR3 protein: CATTDISNQPQHF
clone size: -; D gene: TRBD1; V gene: TRBV27; J gene: TRBJ2-5; CDR3 DNA: TGTGCCAGCAGTTCGTTTGGACAGGGGGTTGGAGAGACCCAGTACTTC; CDR3 protein: CASSSFGQGVGETQYF
clone size: -; D gene: -; V gene: TRBV30; J gene: TRBJ2-7; CDR3 DNA: TGTGCCTGGAGTGCGGACTATTACGAGCAGTACTTC; CDR3 protein: CAWSADYYEQYF
clone size: -; D gene: TRBD1; V gene: TRBV30; J gene: TRBJ2-5; CDR3 DNA: TGTGCCTGGAGTGAGGGATTTACAGGGGCGGTCTGGGAGACCCAGTACTTC; CDR3 protein: CAWSEGFTGAVWETQYF
clone size: -; D gene: -; V gene: TRBV2; J gene: TRBJ1-2; CDR3 DNA: TGTGCCAGCAGTTTGGAGGGGAATGGCTACACCTTC; CDR3 protein: CASSLEGNGYTF
clone size: -; D gene: -; V gene: TRBV30; J gene: TRBJ1-1; CDR3 DNA: TGTGCCTGGGCCAGACAGGCTATTGAAGCTTTCTTT; CDR3 protein: CAWARQAIEAFF
clone size: -; D gene: TRBD1; V gene: TRBV28; J gene: TRBJ2-5; CDR3 DNA: TGTGCCAGCAGTCTCTCATCCGGGACAGGGGGGCGAGTGTGGGAAGAGACCCAGTACTTC; CDR3 protein: CASSLSSGTGGRVWEETQYF
clone size: -; D gene: TRBD2; V gene: TRBV11-2; J gene: TRBJ2-3; CDR3 DNA: TGTGCCAGCAGCTTAATGGCGGGGGTGCCCACAGATACGCAGTATTTT; CDR3 protein: CASSLMAGVPTDTQYF
clone size: -; D gene: -; V gene: TRBV5-5; J gene: TRBJ1-1; CDR3 DNA: TGTGCCAGCAGCTTTACGACAGGCGGACTCACTGAAGCTTTCTTT; CDR3 protein: CASSFTTGGLTEAFF
clone size: once; D gene: TRBD2; V gene: TRBV28; J gene: TRBJ2-3; CDR3 DNA: TGTGCCAGCAGTCATAGCGGGGGGCCCTCAGATACGCAGTATTTT; CDR3 protein: CASSHSGGPSDTQYF
clone size: -; D gene: TRBD1; V gene: TRBV5-6; J gene: TRBJ1-2; CDR3 DNA: TGTGCCAGCAGCTTGGGGGGACAGGGTAATGGCTACACCTTC; CDR3 protein: CASSLGGQGNGYTF
clone size: -; D gene: -; V gene: TRBV19; J gene: TRBJ2-1; CDR3 DNA: TGTGCCAGTAGTTTCCAGGCCAGAGCGGCACTCTACAATGAGCAGTTCTTC; CDR3 protein: CASSFQARAALYNEQFF
clone size: -; D gene: TRBD1; V gene: TRBV30; J gene: TRBJ1-3; CDR3 DNA: TGTGCCTGGAGTGTACAGGGACAGGGTGGAAACACCATATATTTT; CDR3 protein: CAWSVQGQGGNTIYF
clone size: -; D gene: -; V gene: TRBV21-1; J gene: TRBJ2-2; CDR3 DNA: TGTGCCAGCAGCAAAGGGCGAGAGGAGAACACCGGGGAGCTGTTTTTT; CDR3 protein: CASSKGREENTGELFF
clone size: once; D gene: -; V gene: TRBV29-1; J gene: TRBJ1-4; CDR3 DNA: TGCAGCGTTCCTGCCGGGATTACTAATGAAAAACTGTTTTTT; CDR3 protein: CSVPAGITNEKLFF
clone size: -; D gene: TRBD1; V gene: TRBV19; J gene: TRBJ1-4; CDR3 DNA: TGTGCCAGTAGTACACAGACAGGGGAGGGGACGAGTTTTTTT; CDR3 protein: CASSTQTGEGTSFF
clone size: -; D gene: -; V gene: TRBV7-9; J gene: TRBJ1-2; CDR3 DNA: TGTGCCAGCAGCTTACTTGGAGGGAACTATGGCTACACCTTC; CDR3 protein: CASSLLGGNYGYTF
clone size: -; D gene: -; V gene: TRBV7-3; J gene: TRBJ1-1; CDR3 DNA: TGTGCCAGCAGCTTTGAGTTGAACACTGAAGCTTTCTTT; CDR3 protein: CASSFELNTEAFF